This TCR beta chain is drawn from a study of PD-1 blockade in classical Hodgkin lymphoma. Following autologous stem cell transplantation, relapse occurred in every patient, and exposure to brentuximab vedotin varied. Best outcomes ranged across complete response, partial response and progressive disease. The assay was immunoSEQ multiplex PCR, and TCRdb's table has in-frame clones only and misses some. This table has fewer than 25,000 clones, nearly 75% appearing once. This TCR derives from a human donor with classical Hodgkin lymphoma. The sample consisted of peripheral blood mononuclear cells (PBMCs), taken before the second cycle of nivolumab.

CDR3 bases: TGCGCCAGCAGCCCATTGACAGGGTTCTACGAGCAGTACTTC. It is translated as CASSPLTGFYEQYF. The rearrangement links TRBV5-1 to TRBJ2-7; 7 bases agree with TRBD1. V lost 4 bases and J lost 3; bases outside the gene matches: 7. The CDR3 spans 14 residues. CDR1 and CDR2 from the germline V gene are SGHRS and YFSETQ.